Listed below are T cell receptor beta chains from one sample, sequenced in a study of beta chain features in type 1 diabetes. Here immunoSEQ multiplex PCR was the method, and the copy in TCRdb shows in-frame clones only, minus some. The data hold a few hundred thousand clones, with around 12% observed a single time. Material: naive CD4+ T cells from blood. The receptors derive from a woman younger than 30 with type 1 diabetes. Each CDR3 is given with its conserved first and last residue. D genes are given only for firm matches. Clone size is stated in some rows and not others, as once, few, many or a class when expanded.

abundance	v_gene	d_gene	j_gene	CDR3aa	CDR3nt
NA	TRBV2	NA	TRBJ1-2	CASISNPVRGYTF	TGTGCCAGCATCTCGAACCCGGTGCGGGGCTACACCTTC
NA	TRBV13	NA	TRBJ2-6	CASRDPGGLSGANVLTF	TGTGCCAGCAGGGACCCGGGGGGCCTCTCTGGGGCCAACGTCCTGACTTTC
NA	TRBV9	TRBD2	TRBJ2-1	CASSVALAGGYNEQFF	TGTGCCAGCAGCGTAGCGCTAGCGGGAGGGTACAATGAGCAGTTCTTC
NA	TRBV4-2	TRBD2	TRBJ2-5	CASSQETSGDSILHF	TGTGCCAGCAGCCAAGAGACTAGCGGGGACTCCATCCTCCACTTC
few	TRBV4-1	NA	TRBJ2-7	CASSQVLNYEQYF	TGCGCCAGCAGCCAAGTACTGAACTACGAGCAGTACTTC
NA	TRBV28	NA	TRBJ2-5	CASSLGGRGRETQYF	TGTGCCAGCAGTTTAGGGGGGAGAGGGCGAGAGACCCAGTACTTC
few	TRBV5-1	TRBD2	TRBJ2-1	CASSLLAGNNEQFF	TGCGCCAGCAGCTTACTAGCGGGGAACAATGAGCAGTTCTTC
few	TRBV30	TRBD1	TRBJ1-2	CAWKWAGTDGYTF	TGTGCCTGGAAGTGGGCCGGGACAGACGGCTACACCTTC
few	TRBV30	TRBD1	TRBJ2-3	CAHQGAKDTQYF	TGTGCCCACCAGGGGGCGAAAGATACGCAGTATTTT
few	TRBV6-5	TRBD1	TRBJ1-6	CASSPTGLHNSPLHF	TGTGCCAGCAGTCCGACAGGGCTACACAATTCACCCCTCCACTTT
NA	TRBV2	TRBD1	TRBJ1-1	CASSEGRQTGYTEAFF	TGTGCCAGCAGTGAAGGAAGACAGACAGGGTACACTGAAGCTTTCTTT
NA	TRBV5-5	TRBD1	TRBJ2-1	CASSLAGGEYNEQFF	TGTGCCAGCAGCTTGGCAGGGGGCGAGTACAATGAGCAGTTCTTC
NA	TRBV29-1	NA	TRBJ2-1	CSVHGGGNEQFF	TGCAGCGTTCACGGGGGAGGTAATGAGCAGTTCTTC
few	TRBV7-8	TRBD2	TRBJ2-3	CASSLYSTSGATDTQYF	TGTGCCAGCAGCCTATACTCGACTAGCGGGGCCACAGATACGCAGTATTTT
few	TRBV9	NA	TRBJ1-2	CASSVGGDLEAGYTF	TGTGCCAGCAGCGTGGGGGGAGACCTGGAGGCTGGCTACACCTTC